These 5 T cell receptor beta chains originate from one sample sequenced in a study of Graves' ophthalmopathy and Graves' hyperthyroidism. TCR beta CDR3 regions were amplified from RNA transcripts. The workflow started with a first-round RT-PCR run with HTBI primers and then moved on to a second-round multiplex PCR. TCRdb reprocessed the multiplex PCR reads with MiXCR, giving one entry per CDR3 protein. Of over 650,000 distinct CDR3 sequences listed, 35% to 45% are singletons. Sequencing was carried out using peripheral blood. The receptors originated from an adult man with Graves' ophthalmopathy.

This clonotype appeared a few times. V and J are TRBV9 and TRBJ2-7; TRBD2 matches at 12 bases. Germline-derived CDR1 and CDR2 are SGDLS and YYNGEE. This CDR3 is 16 amino acids long. V dropped 4 bases and J dropped 3; count of bases not matched to a gene: 8. DNA of the CDR3: TGTGCCAGCAGCCCTCGACTAGCGGGAGTAATCTACGAGCAGTACTTC. It encodes CASSPRLAGVIYEQYF.

This clonotype came up many times. V and J are TRBV19 and TRBJ1-6; TRBD1 might be the D (6 bases). The germline CDR1 and CDR2 sequences are LNHDA and SQIVND (reference sequence). The length of the CDR3 is 16 residues. V was cut by 5 bases and J by 4 bases, with 15 bases left in between. CDR3 in amino acids: CASSPDRRSYNSPLHF. The CDR3 region has the DNA TGTGCCAGTAGTCCCGACAGGAGGTCGTATAATTCACCCCTCCACTTT.

This clonotype occurred once. A read error may explain this, as a much larger clone is one base away. The V gene is TRBV12-3 or TRBV12-4, the J gene TRBJ2-7; TRBD2 might be the D (5 bases). The CDR3 is 14 residues long. CDR3 loop: CASSEGPLSHERYF. The DNA for the CDR3 is TGTGCCAGCAGTGAGGGCCCCCTGTCCCACGAGCGGTACTTC.

The V and J genes are TRBV29-1 and TRBJ1-2; 9 nucleotides match TRBD1. CDR3 length: 12 amino acids. After removal of 8 bases from V and 4 bases from J, the junction contained 5 bases not matched to a gene. The germline V gene has CDR1 SQVTM and CDR2 ANQGSEA. CDR3 loop: CSLGTGPYGYTF. The CDR3 nucleotides read TGCAGCTTAGGGACAGGGCCCTATGGCTACACCTTC.

This clonotype was counted at least ten times. The gene calls are TRBV25-1 and TRBJ2-5; the match to TRBD2 covers 9 bases. The CDR3 is 16 residues long. The V gene's germline CDR1 is MGHDK and CDR2 SYGVNS. V trimming: 3 bases; J trimming: 2 bases; junction bases outside the gene matches: 7. The DNA for the CDR3 is TGTGCCAGCAGTGATCTGGCGGGGGGGAGGCAAGAGACCCAGTACTTC. Its protein is CASSDLAGGRQETQYF.